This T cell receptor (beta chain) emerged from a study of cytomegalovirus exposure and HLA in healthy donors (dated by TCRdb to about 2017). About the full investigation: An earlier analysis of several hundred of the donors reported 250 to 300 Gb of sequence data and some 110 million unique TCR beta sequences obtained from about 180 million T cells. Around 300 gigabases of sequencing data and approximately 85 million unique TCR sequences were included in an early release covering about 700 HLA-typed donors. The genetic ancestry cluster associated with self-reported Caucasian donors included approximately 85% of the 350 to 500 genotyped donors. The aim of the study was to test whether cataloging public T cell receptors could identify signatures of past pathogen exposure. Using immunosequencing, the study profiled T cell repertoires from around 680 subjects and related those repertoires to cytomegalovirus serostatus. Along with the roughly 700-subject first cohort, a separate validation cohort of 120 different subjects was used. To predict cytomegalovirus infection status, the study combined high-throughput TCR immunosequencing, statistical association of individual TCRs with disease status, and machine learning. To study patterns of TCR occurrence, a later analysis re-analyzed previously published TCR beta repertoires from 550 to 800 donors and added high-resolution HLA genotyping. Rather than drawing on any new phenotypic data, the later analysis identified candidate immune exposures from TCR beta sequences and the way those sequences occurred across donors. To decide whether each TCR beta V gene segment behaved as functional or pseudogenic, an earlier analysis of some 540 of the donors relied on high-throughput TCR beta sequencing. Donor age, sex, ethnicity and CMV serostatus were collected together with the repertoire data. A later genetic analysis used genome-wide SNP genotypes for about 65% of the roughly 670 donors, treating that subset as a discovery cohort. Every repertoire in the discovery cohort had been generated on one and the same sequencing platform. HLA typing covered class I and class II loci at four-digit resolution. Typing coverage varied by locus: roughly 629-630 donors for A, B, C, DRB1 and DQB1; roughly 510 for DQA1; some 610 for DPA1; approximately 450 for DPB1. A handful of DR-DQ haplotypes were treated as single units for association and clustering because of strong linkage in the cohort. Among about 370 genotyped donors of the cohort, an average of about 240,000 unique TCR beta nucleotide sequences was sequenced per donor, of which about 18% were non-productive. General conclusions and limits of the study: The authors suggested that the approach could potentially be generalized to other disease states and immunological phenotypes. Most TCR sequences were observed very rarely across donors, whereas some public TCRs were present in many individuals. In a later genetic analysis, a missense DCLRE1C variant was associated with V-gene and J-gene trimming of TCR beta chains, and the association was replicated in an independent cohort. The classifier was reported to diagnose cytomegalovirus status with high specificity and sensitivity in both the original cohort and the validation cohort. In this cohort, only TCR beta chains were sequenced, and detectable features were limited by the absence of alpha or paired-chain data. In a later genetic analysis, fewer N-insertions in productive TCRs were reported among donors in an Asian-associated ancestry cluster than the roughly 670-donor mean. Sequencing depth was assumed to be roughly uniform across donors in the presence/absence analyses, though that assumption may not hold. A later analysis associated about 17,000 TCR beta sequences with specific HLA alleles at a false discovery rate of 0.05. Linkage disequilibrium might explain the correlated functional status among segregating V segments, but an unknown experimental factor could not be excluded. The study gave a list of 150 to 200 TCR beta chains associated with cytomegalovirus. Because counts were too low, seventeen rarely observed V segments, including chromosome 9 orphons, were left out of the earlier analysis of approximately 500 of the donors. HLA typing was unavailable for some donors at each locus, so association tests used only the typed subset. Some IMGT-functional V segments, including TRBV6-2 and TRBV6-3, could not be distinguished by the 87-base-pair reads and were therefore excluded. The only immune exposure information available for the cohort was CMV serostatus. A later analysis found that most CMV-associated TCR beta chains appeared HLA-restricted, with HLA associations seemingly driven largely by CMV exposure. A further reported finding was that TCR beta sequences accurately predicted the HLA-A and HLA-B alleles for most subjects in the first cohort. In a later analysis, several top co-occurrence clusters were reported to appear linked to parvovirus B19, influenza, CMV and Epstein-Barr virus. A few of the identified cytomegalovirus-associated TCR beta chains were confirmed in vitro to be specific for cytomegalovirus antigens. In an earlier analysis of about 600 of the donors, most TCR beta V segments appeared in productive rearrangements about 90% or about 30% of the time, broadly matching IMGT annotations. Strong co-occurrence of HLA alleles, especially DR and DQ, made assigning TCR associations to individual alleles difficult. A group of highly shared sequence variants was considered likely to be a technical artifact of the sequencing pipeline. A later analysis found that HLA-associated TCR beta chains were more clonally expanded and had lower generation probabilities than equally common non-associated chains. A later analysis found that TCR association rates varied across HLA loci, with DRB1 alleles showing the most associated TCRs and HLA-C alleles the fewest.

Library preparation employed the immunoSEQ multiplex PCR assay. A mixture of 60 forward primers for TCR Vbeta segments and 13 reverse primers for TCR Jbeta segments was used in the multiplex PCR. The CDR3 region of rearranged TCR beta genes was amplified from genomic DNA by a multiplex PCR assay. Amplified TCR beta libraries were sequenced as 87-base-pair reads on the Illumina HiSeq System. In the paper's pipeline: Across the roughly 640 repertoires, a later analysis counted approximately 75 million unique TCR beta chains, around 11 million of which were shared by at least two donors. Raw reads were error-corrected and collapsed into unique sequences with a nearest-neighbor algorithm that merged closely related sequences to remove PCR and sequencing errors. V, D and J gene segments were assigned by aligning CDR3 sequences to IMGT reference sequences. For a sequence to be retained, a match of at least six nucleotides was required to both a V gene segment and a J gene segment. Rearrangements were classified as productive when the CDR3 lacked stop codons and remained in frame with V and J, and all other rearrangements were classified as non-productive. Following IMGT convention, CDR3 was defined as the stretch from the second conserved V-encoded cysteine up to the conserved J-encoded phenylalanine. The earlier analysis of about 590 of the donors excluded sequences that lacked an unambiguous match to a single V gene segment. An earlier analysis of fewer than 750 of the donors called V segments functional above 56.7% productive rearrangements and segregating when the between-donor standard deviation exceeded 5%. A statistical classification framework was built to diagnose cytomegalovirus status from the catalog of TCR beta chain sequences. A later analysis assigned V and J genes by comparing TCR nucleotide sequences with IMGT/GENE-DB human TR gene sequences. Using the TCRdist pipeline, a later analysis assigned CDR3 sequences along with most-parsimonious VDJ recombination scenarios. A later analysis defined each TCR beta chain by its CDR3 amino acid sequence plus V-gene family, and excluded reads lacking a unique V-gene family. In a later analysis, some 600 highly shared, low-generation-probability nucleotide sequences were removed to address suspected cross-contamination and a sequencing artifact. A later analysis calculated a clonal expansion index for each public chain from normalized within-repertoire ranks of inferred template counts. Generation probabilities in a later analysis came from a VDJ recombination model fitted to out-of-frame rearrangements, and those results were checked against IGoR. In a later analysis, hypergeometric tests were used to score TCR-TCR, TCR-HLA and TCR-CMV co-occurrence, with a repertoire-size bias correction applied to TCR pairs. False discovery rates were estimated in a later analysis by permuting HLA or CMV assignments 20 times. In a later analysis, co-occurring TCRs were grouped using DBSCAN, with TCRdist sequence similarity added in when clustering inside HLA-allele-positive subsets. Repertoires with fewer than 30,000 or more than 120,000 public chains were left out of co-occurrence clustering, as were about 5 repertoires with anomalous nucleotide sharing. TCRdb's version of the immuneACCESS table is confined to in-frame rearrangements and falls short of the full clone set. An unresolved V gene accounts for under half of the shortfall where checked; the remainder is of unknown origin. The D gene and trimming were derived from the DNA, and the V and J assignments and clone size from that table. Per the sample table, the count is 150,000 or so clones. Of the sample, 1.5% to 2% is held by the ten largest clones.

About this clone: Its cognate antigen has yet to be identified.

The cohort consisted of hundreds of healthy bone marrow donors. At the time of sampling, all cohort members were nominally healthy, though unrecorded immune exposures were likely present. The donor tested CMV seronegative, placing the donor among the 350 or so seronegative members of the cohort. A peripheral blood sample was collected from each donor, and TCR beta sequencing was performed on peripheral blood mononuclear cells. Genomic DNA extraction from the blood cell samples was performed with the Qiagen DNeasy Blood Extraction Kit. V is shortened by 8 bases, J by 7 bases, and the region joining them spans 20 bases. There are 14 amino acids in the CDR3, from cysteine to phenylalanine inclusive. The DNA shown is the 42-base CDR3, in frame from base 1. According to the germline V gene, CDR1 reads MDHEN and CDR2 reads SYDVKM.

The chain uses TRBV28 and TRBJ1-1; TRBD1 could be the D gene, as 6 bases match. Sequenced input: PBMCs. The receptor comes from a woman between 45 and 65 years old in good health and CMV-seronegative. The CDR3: CASLTGTITGEAFF. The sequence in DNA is TGTGCCAGCCTAACCGGGACAATAACGGGTGAAGCTTTCTTT. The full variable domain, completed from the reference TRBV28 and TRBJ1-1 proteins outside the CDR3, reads DVKVTQSSRYLVKRTGEKVFLECVQDMDHENMFWYRQDPGLGLRLIYFSYDVKMKEKGDIPEGYSVSREKKERFSLILESASTNQTSMYLCASLTGTITGEAFFGQGTRLTVV.